Listed below are T cell receptor beta chains from one sample, sequenced in a study of cytomegalovirus exposure and HLA in healthy donors. Clones were sequenced by immunoSEQ multiplex PCR, and TCRdb holds only the in-frame ones, with some missing. The sample holds more than 150,000 clones, 78% seen once. The sequencing sample was made of PBMCs. Receptors originate from a male donor in good health and CMV-seronegative. The conserved cysteine and the conserved F or W are not part of the CDR3 here.

j_call	v_call	cdr3_aa
TRBJ2-7	TRBV6-1	ASSEGQGVEQY
TRBJ1-2	TRBV7-2	ASSRTGTNYGYT
TRBJ2-2	TRBV19	ASSIRLGELF
TRBJ1-1	TRBV5-1	ASSEMTGGRGTEAF
TRBJ1-4	TRBV4-1	ASSQREKLF
TRBJ2-7	TRBV6-5	ASSRGQGSYEQY
TRBJ1-5	TRBV9	ASSVGAQANQPQH
TRBJ2-2	TRBV9	ASTGTENTGELF
TRBJ1-5	TRBV5-8	ASSFGSNQPQH
TRBJ1-1	TRBV11-2	ASSRNVEAF
TRBJ1-4	TRBV19	ASSLGTANEKLF
TRBJ1-1	TRBV19	ASSIDRSAYTEAF
TRBJ1-1	TRBV7-2	ASSSRQGRAEAF
TRBJ2-3	TRBV4-1	ASSQAISITDTQY
TRBJ1-1	TRBV29-1	SVGQGHEAF
TRBJ2-7	TRBV20-1	SAAQGNEQY
TRBJ2-7	TRBV2	ASSETRGEQY
TRBJ2-3	TRBV18	ASSGQRSTDTQY
TRBJ2-6	TRBV5-4	ASSNTGAGANVLT
TRBJ2-3	TRBV4-2	ASSQNIFRTSTNTQY
TRBJ1-1	TRBV11-2	ASRQTEGDWHTEAF
TRBJ2-7	TRBV27	ASSLSGLAGGGLLEQY
TRBJ1-5	TRBV19	ASLEGGQPQH
TRBJ2-1	TRBV4-1	ASRGLAGVSANEQF
TRBJ1-1	TRBV7-3	ASSATGNTEAF
TRBJ2-7	TRBV5-1	ASSLEAVAYEQY
TRBJ1-1	TRBV18	ASSPSLGGASEAF
TRBJ2-1	TRBV2	ASRRLVLNEQF
TRBJ2-7	TRBV18	ASSPGPTSPEQY
TRBJ2-7	TRBV27	ASSLLGSVGRGAYEQY
TRBJ2-1	TRBV18	ASSPTTGSYNEQF
TRBJ2-7	TRBV6-5	AIRTGDSYEQY
TRBJ2-7	TRBV30	AWTSGRAEYEQY
TRBJ2-5	TRBV9	ASSPRDRGNQETQY
TRBJ1-1	TRBV6-1	ASSIRTGDTEAF
TRBJ1-1	TRBV5-5	ASSLDPGGSGEAF